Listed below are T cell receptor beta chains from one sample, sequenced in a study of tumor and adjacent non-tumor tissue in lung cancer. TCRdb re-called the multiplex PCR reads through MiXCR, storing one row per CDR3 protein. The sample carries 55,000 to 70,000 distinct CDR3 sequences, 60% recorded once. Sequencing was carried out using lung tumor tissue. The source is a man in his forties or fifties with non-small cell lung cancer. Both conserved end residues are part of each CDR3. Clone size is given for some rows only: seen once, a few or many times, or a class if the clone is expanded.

CASSVFLWGHDEQYF,NA,TRBJ2-7,TRBV5-6
CASSPGGTVNNYGYTF,NA,TRBJ1-2,TRBV11-2
CAINERRRLAEAFF,NA,TRBJ1-1,TRBV10-3
CASRGAGRMETQYF,NA,TRBJ2-5,TRBV2
CAISRQGANTEAFF,many,TRBJ1-1,TRBV10-3
CSVEGGRDQPQHF,many,TRBJ1-5,TRBV29-1
CASSAGAGDTQYF,many,TRBJ2-3,TRBV11-2
CASSPASSGTGNEQFF,NA,TRBJ2-1,TRBV4-3
CSARDAVLETQYF,NA,TRBJ2-5,TRBV20-1
CSDQTQGSIYEQYF,NA,TRBJ2-7,TRBV29-1
CASSIAHYSFAGGKTQYF,few,TRBJ2-5,TRBV19
CASCLGTVGTRAFF,NA,TRBJ1-1,TRBV12-3/TRBV12-4
CASGPQGAYRTDAQYF,once,TRBJ2-3,TRBV11-2
CSASLRGNTGELFF,NA,TRBJ2-2,TRBV20-1
CASSPPRPRNTGELFF,NA,TRBJ2-2,TRBV5-4
CASSLWRRNGEQYF,NA,TRBJ2-7,TRBV11-1
CASSVVQGKTEAFF,NA,TRBJ1-1,TRBV2
CACSTPYVSGANVLTF,NA,TRBJ2-6,TRBV30
CASSLGDGSNSPFHF,NA,TRBJ1-6,TRBV5-6
CASNGGITDTQYF,few,TRBJ2-3,TRBV2
CSAGGGSYNSPLHF,NA,TRBJ1-6,TRBV20-1
CASRLARGYTF,once,TRBJ1-2,TRBV12-3/TRBV12-4
CASSYKTTHYEQYF,NA,TRBJ2-7,TRBV11-2
CASSSERGGLGTQYF,NA,TRBJ2-5,TRBV28
CDSSGSGGPGETHYF,NA,TRBJ2-5,TRBV12-3/TRBV12-4
CASANKSLLGEKLFF,NA,TRBJ1-4,TRBV6-1
CSGTGTKNTEAFF,NA,TRBJ1-1,TRBV29-1
CASSYGGSYEQYF,many,TRBJ2-7,TRBV6-5
CGTSDRLAGGQSEQFF,NA,TRBJ2-1,TRBV24-1
CSVKLAGRTYEQYF,many,TRBJ2-7,TRBV29-1